A selection of T cell receptor beta chains follows, all from one sample in a study of T cell changes during pregnancy in multiple sclerosis. TCRdb's copy holds only in-frame clones and misses some; the assay was immunoSEQ multiplex PCR. Found here are about 60,000 clones, just over 90% of them singletons; the top ten hold around 4%. The source material was CD8+ T cells from peripheral blood mononuclear cells, sampled in the second trimester of pregnancy. These receptors were taken from a female donor with multiple sclerosis, enrolled in a pregnancy study. Each CDR3 is given with its conserved first and last residue. The D gene is left open where the match is weak. Clone size is stated in some rows and not others, as once, few, many or a class when expanded.

clone size: .; V gene: TRBV5-4; J gene: TRBJ2-7; D gene: TRBD2; CDR3 protein: CASSAGGPSYEQYF; CDR3 DNA: TGTGCCAGCAGCGCGGGAGGGCCTTCCTACGAGCAGTACTTC
clone size: once; V gene: TRBV19; J gene: TRBJ1-5; D gene: .; CDR3 protein: CASSPRGFYNQPQHF; CDR3 DNA: TGTGCCAGTAGTCCCCGCGGGTTCTACAATCAGCCCCAGCATTTT
clone size: .; V gene: TRBV6-1; J gene: TRBJ2-1; D gene: .; CDR3 protein: CASSEDPRGSYNEQFF; CDR3 DNA: TGTGCCAGCAGTGAAGACCCACGGGGCTCCTACAATGAGCAGTTCTTC
clone size: .; V gene: TRBV10-2; J gene: TRBJ2-1; D gene: .; CDR3 protein: CATTGTSYNEQFF; CDR3 DNA: TGCGCCACCACAGGGACCTCCTACAATGAGCAGTTCTTC
clone size: .; V gene: TRBV5-5; J gene: TRBJ1-4; D gene: TRBD1; CDR3 protein: CASSDTGTGGADEKLFF; CDR3 DNA: TGTGCCAGCAGCGATACCGGGACAGGGGGCGCGGACGAAAAACTGTTTTTT
clone size: .; V gene: TRBV2; J gene: TRBJ2-1; D gene: TRBD2; CDR3 protein: CASSSGLGESQFF; CDR3 DNA: TGTGCCAGCAGTTCGGGACTAGGAGAGAGTCAGTTCTTC
clone size: .; V gene: TRBV28; J gene: TRBJ2-1; D gene: TRBD1; CDR3 protein: CATQTGPPQYNEQFF; CDR3 DNA: TGTGCCACCCAGACAGGGCCCCCCCAATACAATGAGCAGTTCTTC
clone size: .; V gene: TRBV7-2; J gene: TRBJ2-7; D gene: TRBD2; CDR3 protein: CASRTSGLSYEQYF; CDR3 DNA: TGTGCCAGCAGAACTAGCGGCCTCTCCTACGAGCAGTACTTC
clone size: .; V gene: TRBV27; J gene: TRBJ1-5; D gene: TRBD1; CDR3 protein: CASSTGAYQPQHF; CDR3 DNA: TGTGCCAGCAGTACAGGGGCCTATCAGCCCCAGCATTTT
clone size: .; V gene: TRBV7-9; J gene: TRBJ1-2; D gene: .; CDR3 protein: CASSLQGQKDGYTF; CDR3 DNA: TGTGCCAGCAGCTTACAGGGACAAAAGGATGGCTACACCTTC
clone size: .; V gene: TRBV7-8; J gene: TRBJ1-2; D gene: TRBD1; CDR3 protein: CASSDTLDRAPNYGYTF; CDR3 DNA: TGTGCCAGCAGCGATACTCTAGACAGGGCCCCTAACTATGGCTACACCTTC
clone size: once; V gene: TRBV7-9; J gene: TRBJ2-7; D gene: .; CDR3 protein: CASSSEGPGYEQYF; CDR3 DNA: TGTGCCAGCAGCTCGGAGGGTCCAGGCTACGAGCAGTACTTC
clone size: .; V gene: TRBV9; J gene: TRBJ1-1; D gene: .; CDR3 protein: CASAGGGARGTTEAFF; CDR3 DNA: TGTGCCAGCGCGGGCGGGGGGGCGCGAGGGACCACTGAAGCTTTCTTT
clone size: once; V gene: TRBV19; J gene: TRBJ2-2; D gene: .; CDR3 protein: CASSSEVGHNTGELFF; CDR3 DNA: TGTGCCAGTAGTAGCGAGGTGGGACATAACACCGGGGAGCTGTTTTTT
clone size: .; V gene: TRBV7-3; J gene: TRBJ2-1; D gene: .; CDR3 protein: CASSLRLGGDYNEQFF; CDR3 DNA: TGTGCCAGCAGCCTAAGACTTGGCGGCGACTACAATGAGCAGTTCTTC
clone size: .; V gene: TRBV7-6; J gene: TRBJ2-1; D gene: .; CDR3 protein: CASSLGHLSSYNEQFF; CDR3 DNA: TGTGCCAGCAGCTTAGGCCACCTCAGCTCCTACAATGAGCAGTTCTTC
clone size: .; V gene: TRBV19; J gene: TRBJ1-1; D gene: TRBD1; CDR3 protein: CASSIKTGFGTEAFF; CDR3 DNA: TGTGCCAGTAGTATAAAGACAGGGTTTGGTACTGAAGCTTTCTTT
clone size: .; V gene: TRBV2; J gene: TRBJ2-7; D gene: .; CDR3 protein: CASSLPLGSREQYF; CDR3 DNA: TGTGCCAGCAGTCTCCCACTAGGGTCTCGCGAGCAGTACTTC
clone size: .; V gene: TRBV1; J gene: TRBJ2-1; D gene: .; CDR3 protein: CTSSQGTSGGGNEQFF; CDR3 DNA: TGCACCAGCAGCCAAGGGACTAGCGGGGGGGGCAATGAGCAGTTCTTC
clone size: once; V gene: TRBV10-3; J gene: TRBJ2-1; D gene: TRBD2; CDR3 protein: CAISDLGLAGVSDNEQFF; CDR3 DNA: TGTGCCATCAGTGACCTGGGACTAGCGGGAGTGAGCGACAATGAGCAGTTCTTC
clone size: .; V gene: TRBV27; J gene: TRBJ2-1; D gene: .; CDR3 protein: CASTGGSSYNEQFF; CDR3 DNA: TGTGCCAGCACTGGCGGATCCTCCTACAATGAGCAGTTCTTC
clone size: .; V gene: TRBV6-4; J gene: TRBJ2-3; D gene: .; CDR3 protein: CASSAVGTDTQYF; CDR3 DNA: TGTGCCAGCAGTGCGGTTGGCACAGATACGCAGTATTTT
clone size: once; V gene: TRBV29-1; J gene: TRBJ2-1; D gene: TRBD1; CDR3 protein: CSVVSDRGRTYNEQFF; CDR3 DNA: TGCAGCGTTGTATCGGACAGGGGTCGTACCTACAATGAGCAGTTCTTC
clone size: .; V gene: TRBV6-1; J gene: TRBJ2-7; D gene: TRBD1; CDR3 protein: CASSEEDRASYEQYF; CDR3 DNA: TGTGCCAGCAGTGAAGAGGACAGGGCCTCCTACGAGCAGTACTTC
clone size: .; V gene: TRBV6-1; J gene: TRBJ2-3; D gene: TRBD2; CDR3 protein: CASSEEAGAGGTDTQYF; CDR3 DNA: TGTGCCAGCAGTGAAGAGGCGGGAGCCGGGGGCACAGATACGCAGTATTTT
clone size: .; V gene: TRBV14; J gene: TRBJ1-1; D gene: TRBD1; CDR3 protein: CASTAGQGFLDTEAFF; CDR3 DNA: TGTGCCAGCACCGCGGGACAGGGTTTTTTGGACACTGAAGCTTTCTTT
clone size: .; V gene: TRBV27; J gene: TRBJ2-7; D gene: TRBD2; CDR3 protein: CATRLAGDYEQYF; CDR3 DNA: TGTGCCACCAGACTAGCGGGAGATTACGAGCAGTACTTC
clone size: .; V gene: TRBV7-9; J gene: TRBJ1-1; D gene: .; CDR3 protein: CASTPAGLNTEAFF; CDR3 DNA: TGTGCCAGCACCCCGGCAGGGTTGAACACTGAAGCTTTCTTT
clone size: once; V gene: TRBV27; J gene: TRBJ1-2; D gene: .; CDR3 protein: CASKRAWAGAYGYTF; CDR3 DNA: TGTGCCAGCAAGCGGGCGTGGGCGGGGGCGTATGGCTACACCTTC
clone size: .; V gene: TRBV7-9; J gene: TRBJ1-5; D gene: TRBD1; CDR3 protein: CASSLAGTGIGQPQHF; CDR3 DNA: TGTGCCAGCAGCTTAGCCGGGACAGGGATCGGTCAGCCCCAGCATTTT
clone size: once; V gene: TRBV29-1; J gene: TRBJ2-1; D gene: TRBD2; CDR3 protein: CSVESASGPYNEQFF; CDR3 DNA: TGCAGCGTTGAATCGGCTAGCGGGCCGTACAATGAGCAGTTCTTC
clone size: .; V gene: TRBV19; J gene: TRBJ1-2; D gene: .; CDR3 protein: CASTPPWGDGYTF; CDR3 DNA: TGTGCCAGTACCCCCCCGTGGGGGGATGGCTACACCTTC
clone size: .; V gene: TRBV27; J gene: TRBJ1-5; D gene: TRBD1; CDR3 protein: CASSLSAYRGDQPQHF; CDR3 DNA: TGTGCCAGCAGTTTATCGGCCTACAGGGGTGATCAGCCCCAGCATTTT
clone size: .; V gene: TRBV9; J gene: TRBJ1-5; D gene: TRBD1; CDR3 protein: CASSSGQGVEQPQHF; CDR3 DNA: TGTGCCAGCAGCTCGGGACAGGGTGTTGAACAGCCCCAGCATTTT
clone size: .; V gene: TRBV27; J gene: TRBJ2-7; D gene: TRBD1; CDR3 protein: CASSRDRGIYEQYF; CDR3 DNA: TGTGCCAGCAGCCGGGACAGGGGTATCTACGAGCAGTACTTC
clone size: .; V gene: TRBV11-3; J gene: TRBJ2-2; D gene: TRBD1; CDR3 protein: CATMDRATGELFF; CDR3 DNA: TGTGCCACCATGGACAGGGCAACCGGGGAGCTGTTTTTT
clone size: .; V gene: TRBV10-3; J gene: TRBJ1-2; D gene: TRBD1; CDR3 protein: CAISSQGAGFGPSTYGYTF; CDR3 DNA: TGTGCCATCAGTTCACAGGGGGCGGGTTTTGGCCCCAGCACTTATGGCTACACCTTC
clone size: .; V gene: TRBV4-3; J gene: TRBJ2-3; D gene: .; CDR3 protein: CASSQDRVSASTDTQYF; CDR3 DNA: TGCGCCAGCAGCCAAGATCGAGTTAGCGCGAGCACAGATACGCAGTATTTT
clone size: .; V gene: TRBV9; J gene: TRBJ1-2; D gene: TRBD1; CDR3 protein: CASSPQGTGGDGYTF; CDR3 DNA: TGTGCCAGCAGCCCACAGGGGACAGGGGGCGATGGCTACACCTTC
clone size: .; V gene: TRBV5-4; J gene: TRBJ1-2; D gene: TRBD1; CDR3 protein: CASSGEGQGVLSTNYGYTF; CDR3 DNA: TGTGCCAGCAGCGGAGAGGGACAGGGGGTACTTAGTACGAACTATGGCTACACCTTC
clone size: .; V gene: TRBV7-9; J gene: TRBJ2-1; D gene: TRBD2; CDR3 protein: CASSPPTSGFENEQFF; CDR3 DNA: TGTGCCAGCAGCCCCCCGACTAGCGGGTTCGAGAATGAGCAGTTCTTC
clone size: few; V gene: TRBV4-2; J gene: TRBJ2-7; D gene: TRBD1; CDR3 protein: CASSPHPGTGADEQYF; CDR3 DNA: TGTGCCAGCAGCCCGCACCCCGGGACAGGGGCCGACGAGCAGTACTTC
clone size: .; V gene: TRBV11-2; J gene: TRBJ2-7; D gene: TRBD2; CDR3 protein: CASSTSGASSYEQYF; CDR3 DNA: TGTGCCAGCAGCACTAGCGGGGCGAGCTCCTACGAGCAGTACTTC
clone size: .; V gene: TRBV6-5; J gene: TRBJ1-6; D gene: TRBD1; CDR3 protein: CASRPGQGQRAPLHF; CDR3 DNA: TGTGCCAGCAGACCGGGACAGGGGCAAAGGGCACCCCTCCACTTT
clone size: .; V gene: TRBV11-3; J gene: TRBJ1-1; D gene: .; CDR3 protein: CASSRGFRGGLNTEAFF; CDR3 DNA: TGTGCCAGCAGCCGAGGCTTTCGGGGAGGGCTGAACACTGAAGCTTTCTTT
clone size: .; V gene: TRBV5-4; J gene: TRBJ2-2; D gene: TRBD1; CDR3 protein: CASSPGQGSNTGELFF; CDR3 DNA: TGTGCCAGCAGCCCGGGACAGGGTTCGAACACCGGGGAGCTGTTTTTT
clone size: .; V gene: TRBV27; J gene: TRBJ2-7; D gene: TRBD2; CDR3 protein: CASSRSGLAGYYEQYF; CDR3 DNA: TGTGCCAGCAGTCGCTCCGGACTAGCGGGATACTACGAGCAGTACTTC
clone size: .; V gene: TRBV5-1; J gene: TRBJ1-1; D gene: .; CDR3 protein: CASSLDSTEAFF; CDR3 DNA: TGCGCCAGCAGCTTGGACAGCACTGAAGCTTTCTTT
clone size: .; V gene: TRBV7-8; J gene: TRBJ2-2; D gene: TRBD1; CDR3 protein: CASSFKDRVQTGELFF; CDR3 DNA: TGTGCCAGCAGCTTCAAGGACAGGGTTCAAACCGGGGAGCTGTTTTTT
clone size: .; V gene: TRBV29-1; J gene: TRBJ1-2; D gene: .; CDR3 protein: CSVERVTSYGYTF; CDR3 DNA: TGCAGCGTTGAACGTGTGACAAGCTATGGCTACACCTTC
clone size: .; V gene: TRBV21-1; J gene: TRBJ2-2; D gene: .; CDR3 protein: CASNKVGLAGYTGELFF; CDR3 DNA: TGTGCCAGCAACAAAGTAGGACTAGCGGGCTACACCGGGGAGCTGTTTTTT